What follows are 31 T cell receptor beta chains derived from one specimen sequenced in a study of neoadjuvant nivolumab and ipilimumab in lung cancer. Profiled with immunoSEQ multiplex PCR; TCRdb holds only in-frame clones, not every one. This table holds tens of thousands of clones, 75% to 90% found once. The specimen comprised peripheral blood, sampled before neoadjuvant nivolumab, alone or with ipilimumab. These receptors were taken from an adult with non-small cell lung cancer.

The chain carries TRBV7-8 and TRBJ2-2, with TRBD2 matching over 15 bases. Per the germline V gene, CDR1 is SGHVS and CDR2 is FQNEAQ. Trimming took 5 bases from V and 5 from J; bases not matched to a gene: 12. The CDR3 totals 19 residues. The CDR3 sequence is CASSPIATGTSGGTGELFF. CDR3 DNA sequence: TGTGCCAGCAGCCCCATAGCAACCGGGACTAGCGGGGGGACCGGGGAGCTGTTTTTT.

V and J are TRBV6-1 and TRBJ1-1; D gene unclear. This CDR3 is built from 14 residues. With 2 bases removed from V and 3 bases from J, the gap between germline ends came to 10 bases. Germline values: CDR1 MNHNS, CDR2 SASEGT. CDR3 nucleotides: TGTGCCAGCAGTGAATGGGGTTATGACACTGAAGCTTTCTTT. This gives the protein CASSEWGYDTEAFF.

The J gene is TRBJ2-5, the V gene TRBV5-1; TRBD1 matches at 8 bases. Trimming cost V 4 bases and J 3 bases; bases outside gene matches: 8. The CDR3 runs 15 residues. CDR1 is SGHRS and CDR2 is YFSETQ in the germline V gene. CDR3 amino acids: CASSLQDREEETQYF. In DNA, the CDR3 is TGCGCCAGCAGCCTACAGGACAGGGAGGAAGAGACCCAGTACTTC.

The chain has TRBV27 and TRBJ2-7, with D maybe TRBD2 (6 bases). There are 14 residues in the CDR3. The V end lost 1 base, the J end lost 4 bases, and 11 bases lay between the germline ends. Germline lookup yields CDR1 MNHEY and CDR2 SMNVEV (reference sequence). CDR3: CASSLWGDRYEQYF. In nucleotides, the CDR3 is TGTGCCAGCAGTTTATGGGGGGACCGGTACGAGCAGTACTTC.

This clone was recorded a few times. The rearrangement uses TRBV5-4 and TRBJ2-1; D is uncertain. V lost 1 base, J lost 6 bases, and 5 bases lay in between. Germline CDR1 and CDR2: SGHNT and YYREEE (reference sequence). The CDR3 is 12 amino acids. CDR3 region: CASSLYPNEQFF. CDR3 nucleotide sequence: TGTGCCAGCAGCTTGTATCCCAATGAGCAGTTCTTC.

The rearrangement links TRBV2 to TRBJ1-5; 9 positions match TRBD1. Looked up from germline, CDR1 is SNHLY and CDR2 is FYNNEI. The CDR3 loop spans 16 amino acids. V lost 3 bases to trimming and J lost 6 bases; unmatched junction nucleotides: 9. The CDR3 is CASSDGTGTQTQPQHF. The CDR3 DNA follows: TGTGCCAGCAGTGACGGGACAGGGACTCAGACTCAGCCCCAGCATTTT.

The chain employs TRBV6-5 and TRBJ1-5; the match to TRBD1 covers 10 bases. CDR1 and CDR2 from the germline V gene are MNHEY and SVGAGI. CDR3 size: 15 residues. With 6 bases clipped from V and 5 bases from J, the junction kept 7 bases outside the gene matches. The CDR3 spells CASRPSGTGDQPQHF. CDR3 nucleotides: TGTGCCAGCAGACCTTCCGGGACAGGGGATCAGCCCCAGCATTTT.

This chain connects TRBV10-1 to TRBJ2-1, with a weak D call TRBD2 (6 bases). V was pared by 0 bases and J by 12 bases, with 12 bases between. Germline values: CDR1 WNHNN, CDR2 SYGVQD (reference sequence). The CDR3 loop spans 13 amino acids. CDR3 DNA sequence: TGCGCCAGCAGTGAGTCGGGGAGGCTCGTGCAGTTCTTC. Amino acids: CASSESGRLVQFF.

The chain recombines TRBV25-1 with TRBJ1-2; D is unclear. Germline-derived CDR1 and CDR2 are MGHDK and SYGVNS. CDR3 length equals 12 residues. Trimming took off 5 bases at V and 4 bases at J, with 8 bases between the two ends. CDR3: CASSYDGYGYTF. The CDR3 DNA reads as TGTGCCAGCAGTTACGACGGCTATGGCTACACCTTC.

This chain joins TRBV5-1 and TRBJ2-1; 7 bases agree with TRBD1. The CDR3 spans 15 residues. J gave up 2 bases and V 0 bases, and 2 bases lay outside the gene matches. In germline, CDR1 is SGHRS, CDR2 YFSETQ. CDR3 protein: CASSLGQGTYNEQFF. The CDR3 bases are TGCGCCAGCAGCTTGGGACAGGGCACCTACAATGAGCAGTTCTTC.

The V and J genes are TRBV5-6 and TRBJ1-1; weak D call: TRBD1 (5 bases). Trimming removed 3 bases at V and 1 base at J, with 16 bases between. CDR1 SGHDT and CDR2 YYEEEE come from the germline V gene. This CDR3 contains 16 residues. The CDR3 loop is CASSSRQTSRNTEAFF. In nucleotides, the CDR3 is TGTGCCAGCAGCTCTAGACAGACATCTCGGAACACTGAAGCTTTCTTT.

CDR3 nucleotides: TGTGCCAGCAGACAGACAGGGAGCAATCAGCCCCAGCATTTT. It specifies CASRQTGSNQPQHF. This chain uses TRBV28 with TRBJ1-5; 7 bases are shared with TRBD1. The CDR3 extends over 14 amino acids. The junction had 3 bases not matched to a gene; V was cut back by 6 bases and J by 1 base. Per germline, CDR1 MDHEN and CDR2 SYDVKM.

The J gene is TRBJ2-7, the V gene TRBV6-5; D gene unclear. The V end lost 4 bases, the J end lost 4 bases, and 17 bases lay between the germline ends. The CDR3 consists of 15 residues. Germline values: CDR1 MNHEY, CDR2 SVGAGI. The CDR3 loop is CASSFLPRQWYEQYF. CDR3 in DNA: TGTGCCAGCAGTTTTTTACCCCGGCAGTGGTACGAGCAGTACTTC.

This rearrangement joins TRBV18 to TRBJ2-7, with 12 bases lining up with TRBD1. The CDR3 sequence is 14 residues long. The germline V gene has CDR1 KGHSH and CDR2 LQKENI. The junction had 1 base not matched to a gene; V was cut back by 3 bases and J by 4 bases. CDR3 in amino acids: CASSPGQGAYEQYF. CDR3 nucleotide sequence: TGTGCCAGCTCACCGGGACAGGGGGCTTACGAGCAGTACTTC.

This clone was seen a handful of times. This chain uses TRBV19 with TRBJ1-2; D is possibly TRBD1 (6 bases). V was cut by 7 bases and J by 3 bases, with 12 bases left in between. From germline, CDR1 is LNHDA and CDR2 SQIVND (reference sequence). The CDR3 has 13 residues. CDR3 sequence: CASTSQGDYGYTF. The CDR3 DNA follows: TGTGCCAGTACTTCACAGGGCGACTATGGCTACACCTTC.

V usage is TRBV19 and J usage is TRBJ2-1; D might be TRBD2 (7 bases). CDR3 length equals 14 residues. Per the germline V gene, CDR1 is LNHDA and CDR2 is SQIVND (reference sequence). V lost 5 bases to trimming and J lost 2 bases, with 10 bases between them. The CDR3 DNA is TGTGCCAGTAGTGGGGGGGCCGCCTACAATGAGCAGTTCTTC. Protein sequence: CASSGGAAYNEQFF.

This chain joins TRBV5-4 and TRBJ2-7; 10 bases line up with TRBD1. Germline V gives CDR1 SGHNT, CDR2 YYREEE (reference sequence). The V segment lost 9 bases and the J segment 4 bases; nucleotides outside the gene matches: 7. This CDR3 is built from 13 residues. CDR3 in amino acids: CATHRTGGYEQYF. For the CDR3, the DNA is TGTGCCACCCACCGGACAGGGGGGTACGAGCAGTACTTC.

The chain uses TRBV18 and TRBJ1-1; tentative D call: TRBD1 (6 bases). Germline CDR1 reads KGHSH; CDR2 reads LQKENI. V was cut by 2 bases and J by 1 base, with 11 bases left in between. This CDR3 contains 15 residues. The DNA for the CDR3 is TGTGCCAGCTCACCATTCCCAGGGGCGAACACTGAAGCTTTCTTT. The encoded protein is CASSPFPGANTEAFF.

The chain joins TRBV5-1 to TRBJ2-3, with 8 bases identical to TRBD2. This CDR3 has 16 residues. CDR1 is SGHRS, CDR2 YFSETQ, per germline. The trim removed 0 bases at V and 1 base at J, leaving 4 bases unmatched. CDR3 bases: TGCGCCAGCAGCTTGGCCGAAGCGGGGGGCACAGATACGCAGTATTTT. This gives the protein CASSLAEAGGTDTQYF.

The chain links TRBV7-2 to TRBJ1-2; 9 bases line up with TRBD1. V lost 6 bases, J lost 8 bases, and 10 bases stayed unmatched. Germline assignment: CDR1 SGHTA and CDR2 FQGNSA. The CDR3 is 14 amino acids. DNA for the CDR3: TGTGCCAGCAGTCGACAGGGGGATAACTGGGGCTACACCTTC. This gives the protein CASSRQGDNWGYTF.

This sequence joins TRBV11-2 and TRBJ2-5, with D uncertain. V was pared by 3 bases and J by 1 base, with 6 bases between. The CDR3 is 13 residues long. Germline CDR1 SGHAT, CDR2 FQNNGV. CDR3 sequence (DNA): TGTGCCAGCAGCTTTGGGATCCAAGAGACCCAGTACTTC. Its protein product is CASSFGIQETQYF.

This sequence joins TRBV29-1 and TRBJ2-6; TRBD1 or TRBD2 may be the D gene (5 bases each). This CDR3 has 14 amino acids. CDR1 SQVTM and CDR2 ANQGSEA come from the germline V gene. The CDR3 loop is CSARDGSGANVLTF. The DNA of the CDR3 is TGCAGTGCAAGGGACGGCTCTGGGGCCAACGTCCTGACTTTC.

The V call is TRBV19, the J call TRBJ1-5, with TRBD1 as a possible D gene (6 bases). CDR1 and CDR2 from the germline V gene are LNHDA and SQIVND (reference sequence). CDR3 length: 15 amino acids. V lost 7 bases and J lost 3, with 16 bases in between. DNA of the CDR3: TGTGCCAGTAATCTGGGGGGCAGTTACAATCAGCCCCAGCATTTT. Translated: CASNLGGSYNQPQHF. Combining the CDR3 with reference TRBV19 and TRBJ1-5 gives the whole variable domain DGGITQSPKYLFRKEGQNVTLSCEQNLNHDAMYWYRQDPGQGLRLIYYSQIVNDFQKGDIAEGYSVSREKKESFPLTVTSAQKNPTAFYLCASNLGGSYNQPQHFGDGTRLSIL.

This clone was detected once. V is TRBV19 and J is TRBJ2-7; D perhaps matches TRBD2 (5 bases). Germline V gives CDR1 LNHDA, CDR2 SQIVND (reference sequence). CDR3 length: 13 residues. V was trimmed by 2 bases and J by 7 bases, leaving 12 bases between them. CDR3 sequence reads: CASSILRGGEQYF. The DNA for the CDR3 is TGTGCCAGTAGTATACTCCGGGGTGGGGAGCAGTACTTC.

This clone was counted between two and nine times. The chain is built from TRBV10-3 and TRBJ2-5; 7 bases agree with TRBD2. The ends lost 8 bases at V and 5 bases at J; junction bases unmatched: 8. Per the germline V gene, CDR1 is ENHRY and CDR2 is SYGVKD. The CDR3 covers 13 residues. As DNA, the CDR3 is TGTGCCATCGCCCCAAGCGGGGTCGAGACCCAGTACTTC. Its translation is CAIAPSGVETQYF.

V usage is TRBV6-7 and J usage is TRBJ2-2, with a possible D match to TRBD1 (6 bases). TRBV6-7 counts as an open reading frame of uncertain function. Trimming pared 2 bases from V and 2 bases from J, leaving 9 bases between. CDR3 length equals 15 residues. CDR3 in DNA: TGTGCCAGCAGTTACGGCAGGGGCAACACCGGGGAGCTGTTTTTT. Translating gives CASSYGRGNTGELFF.

The gene calls are TRBV5-1 and TRBJ2-7; the match to TRBD1 covers 10 bases. Germline V gene lookup returns CDR1 SGHRS and CDR2 YFSETQ. This CDR3 region has 14 residues. V shed 4 bases, J shed 7 bases, and the junction held 8 bases outside the gene matches. This chain's CDR3 is CASSPRQGAGEQYF. In DNA, the CDR3 is TGCGCCAGCAGCCCGAGACAGGGGGCCGGTGAGCAGTACTTC.

This rearrangement joins TRBV19 to TRBJ1-6, with 10 bases that match TRBD1. Germline-derived CDR1 and CDR2 are LNHDA and SQIVND (reference sequence). This CDR3 spans 14 amino acids. After removal of 5 bases from V and 7 bases from J, the junction contained 2 bases not matched to a gene. Here the CDR3 reads CASSPDRGNSPLHF. CDR3 in DNA: TGTGCCAGTAGTCCGGACAGGGGGAATTCACCCCTCCACTTT.

This clone occurred once. The chain uses TRBV10-2 and TRBJ2-3, with 12 positions matching TRBD2. The V and J ends lost 4 bases and 1 base, in that order; junction bases with no gene match: 6. Looked up from germline, CDR1 is WSHSY and CDR2 is SAAADI. The CDR3 is 17 amino acids. The CDR3 DNA reads TGCGCCAGCAGTGTCCTAGCGGGGGGGCATGGCACAGATACGCAGTATTTT. It encodes CASSVLAGGHGTDTQYF.

The chain couples TRBV7-9 to TRBJ2-7; tentative D call: TRBD1 (6 bases). Trimming left V 2 bases short and J 0 bases short, with 11 bases between. Germline V CDR1 and CDR2: SEHNR, FQNEAQ (reference sequence). CDR3 length: 15 amino acids. CDR3 coding DNA: TGTGCCAGCAGCTTACTGGACAGTATCTCCTACGAGCAGTACTTC. Protein product: CASSLLDSISYEQYF.

J is TRBJ2-1 and V is TRBV6-5; TRBD2 matches 13 bases. Germline CDR1 MNHEY, CDR2 SVGAGI. The CDR3 is 15 amino acids. The ends lost 0 bases at V and 15 bases at J; junction bases unmatched: 8. The chain's CDR3 is CASSYSTTSGGALFF. The DNA for the CDR3 is TGTGCCAGCAGTTACTCGACAACTAGCGGGGGGGCCCTGTTCTTC.